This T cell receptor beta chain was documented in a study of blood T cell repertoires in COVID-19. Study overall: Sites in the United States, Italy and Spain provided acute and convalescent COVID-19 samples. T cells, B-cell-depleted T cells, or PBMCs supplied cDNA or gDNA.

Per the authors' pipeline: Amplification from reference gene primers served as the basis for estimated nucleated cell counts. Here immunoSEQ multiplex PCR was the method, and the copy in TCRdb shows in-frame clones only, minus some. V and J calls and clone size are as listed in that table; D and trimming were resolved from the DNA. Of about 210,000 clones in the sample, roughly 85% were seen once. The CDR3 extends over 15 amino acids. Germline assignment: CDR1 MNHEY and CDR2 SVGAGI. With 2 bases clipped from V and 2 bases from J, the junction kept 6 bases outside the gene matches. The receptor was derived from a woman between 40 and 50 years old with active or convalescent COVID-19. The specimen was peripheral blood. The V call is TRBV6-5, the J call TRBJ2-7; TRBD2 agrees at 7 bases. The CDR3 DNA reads TGTGCCAGCAGTTACGCGCCGCGGGGGACCTACGAGCAGTACTTC. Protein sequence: CASSYAPRGTYEQYF.